The 6 T cell receptor beta chains in this list originate from one sample, sequenced in a study of blood T cell repertoires in COVID-19. Here immunoSEQ multiplex PCR was the method, and the copy in TCRdb shows in-frame clones only, minus some. The sample carries 120,000 or so clones, around 80% recorded once. Sequenced: peripheral blood. The source is a man at least 80 years old with active or convalescent COVID-19.

This rearrangement joins TRBV6-5 to TRBJ1-3; D possibly corresponds to TRBD1 (5 bases). This CDR3 has 14 residues. CDR1 is MNHEY and CDR2 is SVGAGI in the germline V gene. V lost 4 bases and J lost 4, with 11 bases in between. In nucleotides, the CDR3 is TGTGCCAGCAGTTCCCCGGGGGGGGGAAACACCATATATTTT. Amino acids: CASSSPGGGNTIYF.

The sample holds one count of this clone. V gene TRBV5-1 combines with J gene TRBJ2-3, with D unclear. CDR1 is SGHRS and CDR2 is YFSETQ in the germline V gene. Trimming left V 4 bases short and J 2 bases short, with 11 bases between. This CDR3 spans 14 amino acids. The CDR3 coding sequence is TGCGCCAGCAGCGACGGAGTGCACACAGATACGCAGTATTTT. Its translation is CASSDGVHTDTQYF.

In its sample, this clone was seen once. The rearrangement uses TRBV6-5 and TRBJ1-5, with D unresolved. The CDR3 covers 15 residues. V gave up 2 bases and J gave up 7 bases, with 15 bases separating them. Germline V lookup: CDR1 MNHEY, CDR2 SVGAGI. The CDR3 here is CASSYAPGVRQPQHF. CDR3 nucleotides: TGTGCCAGCAGTTACGCCCCCGGGGTCCGGCAGCCCCAGCATTTT.

The chain links TRBV4-1 to TRBJ1-1, with TRBD1 as a possible D gene (5 bases). Germline CDR1 MGHRA, CDR2 YSYEKL. V shed 2 bases and J shed 5 bases, with 24 bases lying between them. The CDR3 extends over 18 amino acids. The CDR3 loop is CASSQPFQFRGGTTEAFF. The DNA of the CDR3 is TGCGCCAGCAGCCAACCCTTTCAATTTAGGGGAGGAACAACTGAAGCTTTCTTT.

This rearrangement joins TRBV4-1 to TRBJ2-3; D uncertain. The CDR3 is made up of 16 amino acids. CDR1 and CDR2 (germline): MGHRA, YSYEKL. Trimming stripped 4 bases from V and 1 base from J, with 15 bases between. The CDR3 DNA is TGCGCCAGCAGCCGAAATCCCATGACTGGCACAGATACGCAGTATTTT. Protein: CASSRNPMTGTDTQYF.

The CDR3 region is CASSPMTSGGAAAKNIQYF. As DNA, the CDR3 is TGTGCCAGCAGCCCTATGACTAGCGGGGGGGCCGCGGCCAAAAACATTCAGTACTTC. The genes are TRBV5-4 and TRBJ2-4; 14 bases are a match to TRBD2. CDR3 length: 19 amino acids. CDR1 and CDR2 from the germline V gene are SGHNT and YYREEE (reference sequence). V dropped 4 bases and J dropped 1; count of bases not matched to a gene: 10.